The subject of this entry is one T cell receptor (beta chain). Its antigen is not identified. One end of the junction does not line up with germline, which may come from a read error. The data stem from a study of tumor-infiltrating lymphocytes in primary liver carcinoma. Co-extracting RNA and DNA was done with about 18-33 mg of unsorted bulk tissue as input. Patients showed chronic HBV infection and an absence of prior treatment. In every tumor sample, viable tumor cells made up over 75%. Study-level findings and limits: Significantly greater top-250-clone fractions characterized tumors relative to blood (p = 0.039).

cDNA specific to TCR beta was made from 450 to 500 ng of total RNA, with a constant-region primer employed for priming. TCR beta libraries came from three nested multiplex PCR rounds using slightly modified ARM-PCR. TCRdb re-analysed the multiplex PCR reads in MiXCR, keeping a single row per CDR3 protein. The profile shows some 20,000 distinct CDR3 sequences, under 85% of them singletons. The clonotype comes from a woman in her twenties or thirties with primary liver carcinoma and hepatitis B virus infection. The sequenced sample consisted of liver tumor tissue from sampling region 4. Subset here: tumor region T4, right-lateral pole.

CDR3 DNA: TGTGACAGCAGCCCACGAACTCACACGGATACGCAGTATTTT. This translates into CDSSPRTHTDTQYF. The rearrangement links TRBV11-2 to TRBJ2-3; no reliable D call. The CDR3 has 14 amino acids. From germline, CDR1 is SGHAT and CDR2 FQNNGV. The entire variable domain, with the rest obtained from reference TRBV11-2 and TRBJ2-3, is as follows: EAGVAQSPRYKIIEKRQSVAFWCNPISGHATLYWYQQILGQGPKLLIQFQNNGVVDDSQLPKDRFSAERLKGVDSTLKIQPAKLEDSAVYLCDSSPRTHTDTQYFGPGTRLTVL.